A selection of T cell receptor beta chains follows, all from one sample in a study of beta chain features in type 1 diabetes. Generated by immunoSEQ multiplex PCR, the TCRdb table keeps only in-frame clones and is missing some. The sample contains hundreds of thousands of clones, 15% to 19% of which appear only once. Sequencing was done on a sample of naive CD4+ T cells from blood. These receptors were collected from a man aged 18 to 29 in good health. Each CDR3 is given without its conserved first and last residue.

j_call | cdr3_length | v_call | cdr3_aa
TRBJ2-5 | 14 | TRBV21-1 | ASSKREMGQKETQY
TRBJ1-2 | 12 | TRBV29-1 | SVAGTVLLGGYT
TRBJ1-2 | 9 | TRBV29-1 | SVGGGYGYT
TRBJ2-5 | 10 | TRBV7-2 | ASSPLQETQY
TRBJ1-1 | 12 | TRBV18 | ASSTKTGNTEAF
TRBJ1-5 | 11 | TRBV18 | ASSPDGTGPQH
TRBJ1-1 | 15 | TRBV7-8 | ASSLQTRKAGSEEAF
TRBJ1-1 | 12 | TRBV18 | ASSPKAMNTEAF
TRBJ2-7 | 10 | TRBV5-4 | ASSLLSYEQY
TRBJ2-7 | 10 | TRBV7-2 | ASSSTLYEQY
TRBJ2-6 | 14 | TRBV5-1 | ASSPHGGTGANVLT
TRBJ2-5 | 13 | TRBV7-7 | ASSQLAGGRETQY
TRBJ1-1 | 10 | TRBV29-1 | SVGGARGEAF
TRBJ2-4 | 13 | TRBV28 | ASSFGGATKNIQY
TRBJ1-2 | 14 | TRBV4-3 | ASSQEQGAKNYGYT
TRBJ2-7 | 12 | TRBV7-3 | ASSLWGTSDEQY
TRBJ2-7 | 12 | TRBV7-9 | ASSRSPTSYEQY
TRBJ1-1 | 12 | TRBV19 | ASSRLGGNTEAF
TRBJ2-2 | 11 | TRBV29-1 | SAGGPPTGELF
TRBJ2-7 | 13 | TRBV7-9 | ASSSQTGGPYEQY
TRBJ1-6 | 12 | TRBV19 | ASSIDHYNSPLH
TRBJ1-5 | 11 | TRBV4-1 | ASSQGRSQPQH
TRBJ2-7 | 9 | TRBV28 | ASIQGYEQY
TRBJ2-5 | 14 | TRBV7-9 | ASSLLRDPPQETQY
TRBJ1-2 | 10 | TRBV6-1 | ASSQGNYGYT
TRBJ2-7 | 11 | TRBV29-1 | SVETGISYEQY
TRBJ2-7 | 10 | TRBV18 | ASSPVDYEQY
TRBJ2-3 | 14 | TRBV4-3 | ASSQAERGGADTQY
TRBJ1-1 | 11 | TRBV5-6 | ASGRRWVAEAF
TRBJ1-2 | 12 | TRBV27 | ASSLEGRDRGYT
TRBJ1-4 | 11 | TRBV5-8 | ASSFRPNEKLF
TRBJ1-5 | 12 | TRBV30 | AWSYGPSNQPQH
TRBJ1-1 | 13 | TRBV7-9 | ASSPGGLRTSQAF
TRBJ2-1 | 15 | TRBV11-3 | ASSLDSPNSGNNEQF
TRBJ2-3 | 9 | TRBV7-2 | ASSLWDSTS
TRBJ2-3 | 12 | TRBV18 | ASSRQHRSDTQY
TRBJ2-2 | 12 | TRBV30 | AWRPVRGTGELF
TRBJ2-7 | 14 | TRBV25-1 | ASSPHPVAGGYEQY
TRBJ2-7 | 15 | TRBV4-2 | ASSQDSDTGRPREQY
TRBJ2-2 | 14 | TRBV29-1 | SVAVLTTENTGELF
TRBJ1-2 | 12 | TRBV11-1 | ASSQGTANPRYT
TRBJ2-3 | 13 | TRBV5-1 | ASSSAIRGRDTQY
TRBJ2-2 | 13 | TRBV7-9 | ASSSGQVNTGELF
TRBJ1-2 | 13 | TRBV29-1 | SVEAPTGGIYGYT
TRBJ1-1 | 12 | TRBV6-5 | ASSERLRDTEAF
TRBJ2-7 | 13 | TRBV18 | ASSPLTGAEYEQY
TRBJ2-5 | 13 | TRBV7-3 | ASSPGQGGRETQY
TRBJ2-3 | 13 | TRBV6-4 | ASSQRGGHPDTQY
TRBJ2-7 | 13 | TRBV28 | ASSDPGTGNYEQY
TRBJ2-2 | 14 | TRBV4-2 | ASSQVPALNTGELF
TRBJ2-1 | 14 | TRBV7-3 | ASSLGPASGRHEQF
NA | 13 | TRBV7-2 | ASSPGTVDPYEQY
TRBJ2-7 | 8 | TRBV20-1 | SARAHEQY
TRBJ2-1 | 9 | TRBV14 | ASSQDNEQF
TRBJ2-7 | 7 | TRBV1 | TSNRGST